A selection of T cell receptor beta chains follows, all from one sample in a study of blood T cell repertoires in COVID-19. Some clones are missing from TCRdb's copy, which holds only in-frame ones; the method was immunoSEQ multiplex PCR. The data hold roughly 76,000 clones, with around 87% observed a single time. Sequencing was done on a sample of peripheral blood. Source of these receptors: a woman aged 18-35 years with acute or convalescent COVID-19. CDR3s include the opening cysteine and the closing phenylalanine or tryptophan.

cdr3_length v_call cdr3_aa
16 TRBV28 CASSPSGQGRNTEAFF
16 TRBV7-9 CASSPTLQGSQETQYF
15 TRBV6-5 CASRVYQVNSYEQYF
16 TRBV5-1 CASSLRGSSYNSPLHF
15 TRBV2 CASSGAGDKRYEQYF
15 TRBV7-9 CASSPSSGRPETQYF
12 TRBV30 CAWGLNTGELFF
16 TRBV4-3 CASSQGGSLLRDTQYF
16 TRBV6-6 CASRKTDRVPLYGYTF
14 TRBV6-5 CASSYQDRGTEAFF
16 TRBV7-2 CASSSNRDISSYEQYF
13 TRBV3-1/TRBV3-2 CASSRRGEVEAFF
13 TRBV19 CASSISDTGELFF
13 TRBV12-3/TRBV12-4 CASSLAAINEQFF
17 TRBV4-3 CASSQDHTSHGTDTQYF
16 TRBV9 CASSVDSGGGQETQYF
17 TRBV21-1 CASSSRGLESSYNEQFF
16 TRBV7-9 CASREGGGLPTDTQYF
12 TRBV5-4 CASSFPGTEAFF
15 TRBV30 CAWSRVSGFTDTQYF
13 TRBV16 CASSRPTGQPQHF
16 TRBV10-3 CAISESRGHSGNTIYF
13 TRBV27 CASSYRLMTAQYF
15 TRBV19 CASSILLGEAYGYTF